This T cell receptor (beta chain) was sequenced for a study of blood T cell repertoires in COVID-19. Generated by immunoSEQ multiplex PCR, the TCRdb table keeps only in-frame clones and is missing some. The repertoire holds 250,000 to 350,000 clones, with about 92% as singletons. Two negative PCRs, clearance, or symptom resolution had been documented for recovered Cohort 3 donors. Germline values: CDR1 MNHNS, CDR2 SASEGT. V was pared by 3 bases and J by 7 bases, with 3 bases of the junction left unmatched. The CDR3 sequence is 15 residues long. This TCR derives from a man between 60 and 75 years old who had recovered from COVID-19. The chain has TRBV6-1 and TRBJ1-6; 10 bases agree with TRBD1. The specimen was PBMCs or T cells enriched from blood (not recorded which). The CDR3 sequence: CASSERGQGNSPLHF. The CDR3 DNA reads TGTGCCAGCAGTGAGCGGGGACAGGGGAATTCACCCCTCCACTTT.